These 8 T cell receptor beta chains were all obtained from the same sample, sequenced in a study of T cells expressing NK-cell markers. TCRdb derives one entry per CDR3 protein from the 5' RACE reads, leaving out DNA. The listing records about 390,000 distinct CDR3 sequences. Sample: blood T cells: a sorted CD56 or NKG2C T cell subset, CD4+ or CD8+ T cells, or bulk PBMC T cells (not recorded which). The receptors stem from a woman aged 45-60 years in good health.

V and J are TRBV5-1 and TRBJ2-7; the D gene TCRdb calls, TRBD2, cannot be checked with no DNA. In germline, CDR1 is SGHRS, CDR2 YFSETQ. This CDR3 is 15 amino acids long. CDR3: CASSASSGRKNEQYF.

This rearrangement joins TRBV5-6 to TRBJ2-3; TCRdb designates TRBD1, a call that cannot be tested without DNA. CDR1 is SGHDT and CDR2 is YYEEEE in the germline V gene. The CDR3 sequence is 15 residues long. CDR3 sequence reads: CASSQTGDNTDTQYF.

The rearrangement uses TRBV11-3 and TRBJ2-3. Germline V gene data show CDR1 as SGHNT and CDR2 as YENEEA. The CDR3 sequence is 13 residues long. The CDR3 loop is CASSHRGTDTQYF. The full variable domain, rest sourced from reference TRBV11-3 and TRBJ2-3, is EAGVVQSPRYKIIEKKQPVAFWCNPISGHNTLYWYLQNLGQGPELLIRYENEEAVDDSQLPKDRFSAERLKGVDSTLKIQPAELGDSAVYLCASSHRGTDTQYFGPGTRLTVL.

The rearrangement joins TRBV27 to TRBJ2-6; TCRdb's assignment of TRBD1 cannot be checked, as there is no DNA. From germline, CDR1 is MNHEY and CDR2 SMNVEV (reference sequence). The CDR3 consists of 18 residues. The CDR3 sequence is CASSPSGTVYSGANVLTF.

The rearrangement links TRBV5-1 to TRBJ2-1; TCRdb indicates TRBD2, and absent DNA this call remains unverified. The CDR3 consists of 19 residues. Looked up from germline, CDR1 is SGHRS and CDR2 is YFSETQ. Here the CDR3 reads CASSPTGDWREALGNEQFF.

This CDR3 is CASSDRPENTEAFF. The V gene is TRBV6-1, the J gene TRBJ1-1. This CDR3 is 14 amino acids long. Germline CDR1 reads MNHNS; CDR2 reads SASEGT.

This sequence joins TRBV10-3 and TRBJ2-1. Germline V gene sequence: CDR1 ENHRY, CDR2 SYGVKD. This CDR3 is built from 13 residues. The CDR3 protein is CAISTGVYNEQFF.

V gene TRBV10-2 combines with J gene TRBJ1-2; the D gene TCRdb calls, TRBD1, cannot be checked with no DNA. The germline gives CDR1 WSHSY, CDR2 SAAADI. There are 14 residues in the CDR3. Here the CDR3 reads CASSEAVGAYGYTF.